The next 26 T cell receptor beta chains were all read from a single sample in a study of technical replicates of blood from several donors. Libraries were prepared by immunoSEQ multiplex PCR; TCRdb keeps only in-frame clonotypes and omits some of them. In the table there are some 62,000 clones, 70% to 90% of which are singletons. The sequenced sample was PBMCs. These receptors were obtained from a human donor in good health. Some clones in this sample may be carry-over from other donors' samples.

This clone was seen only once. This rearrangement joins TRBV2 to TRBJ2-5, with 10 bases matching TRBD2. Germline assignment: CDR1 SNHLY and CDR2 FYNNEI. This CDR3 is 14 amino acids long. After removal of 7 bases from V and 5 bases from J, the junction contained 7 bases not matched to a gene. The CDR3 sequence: CASMPGLAHETQYF. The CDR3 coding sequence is TGTGCCAGCATGCCGGGACTAGCGCACGAGACCCAGTACTTC.

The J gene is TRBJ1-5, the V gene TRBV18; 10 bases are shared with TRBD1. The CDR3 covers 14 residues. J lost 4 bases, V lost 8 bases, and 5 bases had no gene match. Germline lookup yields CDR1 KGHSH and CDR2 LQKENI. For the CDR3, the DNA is TGTGCCAGCATAGGACAGGGGGAAAATCAGCCCCAGCATTTT. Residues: CASIGQGENQPQHF.

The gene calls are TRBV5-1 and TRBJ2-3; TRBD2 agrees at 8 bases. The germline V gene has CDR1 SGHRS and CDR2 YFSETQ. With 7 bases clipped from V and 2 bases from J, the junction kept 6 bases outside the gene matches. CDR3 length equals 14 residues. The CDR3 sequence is CASGAGGYTDTQYF. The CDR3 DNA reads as TGCGCCAGCGGGGCGGGGGGTTACACAGATACGCAGTATTTT.

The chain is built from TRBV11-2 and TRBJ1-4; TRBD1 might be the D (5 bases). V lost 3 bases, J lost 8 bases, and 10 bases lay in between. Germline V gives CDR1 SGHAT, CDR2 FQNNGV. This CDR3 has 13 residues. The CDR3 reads CASSLSGREKLFF. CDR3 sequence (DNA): TGTGCCAGCAGCTTGTCAGGGCGGGAAAAACTGTTTTTT.

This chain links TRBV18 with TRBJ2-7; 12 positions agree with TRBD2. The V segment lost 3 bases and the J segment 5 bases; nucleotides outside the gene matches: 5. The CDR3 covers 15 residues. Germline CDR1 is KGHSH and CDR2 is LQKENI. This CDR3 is CASSPLAGGPHEQYF. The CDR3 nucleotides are TGTGCCAGCTCACCCCTAGCGGGAGGGCCTCACGAGCAGTACTTC.

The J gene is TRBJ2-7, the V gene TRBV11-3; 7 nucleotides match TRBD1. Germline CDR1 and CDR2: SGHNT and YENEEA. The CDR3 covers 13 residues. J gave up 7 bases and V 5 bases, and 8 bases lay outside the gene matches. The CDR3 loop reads CASSARQGWEQYF. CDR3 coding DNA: TGTGCCAGCAGCGCCCGACAGGGTTGGGAGCAGTACTTC.

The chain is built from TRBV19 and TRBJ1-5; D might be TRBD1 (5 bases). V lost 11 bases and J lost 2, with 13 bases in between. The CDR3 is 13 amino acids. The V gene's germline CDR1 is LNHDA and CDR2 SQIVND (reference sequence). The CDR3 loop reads CAAARDGNQPQHF. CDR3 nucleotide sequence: TGTGCCGCGGCCAGGGATGGCAATCAGCCCCAGCATTTT.

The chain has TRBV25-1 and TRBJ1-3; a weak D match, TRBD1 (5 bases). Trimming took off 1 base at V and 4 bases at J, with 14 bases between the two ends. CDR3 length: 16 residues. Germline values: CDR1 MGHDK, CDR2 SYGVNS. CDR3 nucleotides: TGTGCCAGCAGTGAATTTCAGGGTTTATACGGAAACACCATATATTTT. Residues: CASSEFQGLYGNTIYF.

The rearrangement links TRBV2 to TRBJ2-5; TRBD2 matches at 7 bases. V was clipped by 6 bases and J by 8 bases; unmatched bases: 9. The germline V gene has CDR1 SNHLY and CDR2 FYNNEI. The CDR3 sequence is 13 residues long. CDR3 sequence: CASRGSGTGTQYF. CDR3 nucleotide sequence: TGTGCCAGCAGGGGGAGCGGGACCGGTACCCAGTACTTC.

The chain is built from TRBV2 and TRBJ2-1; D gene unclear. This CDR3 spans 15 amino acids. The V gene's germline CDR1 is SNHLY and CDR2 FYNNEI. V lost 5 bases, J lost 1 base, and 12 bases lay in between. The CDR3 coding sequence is TGTGCCAGCAGTCCCATAGTGAGATCCTACAATGAGCAGTTCTTC. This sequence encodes CASSPIVRSYNEQFF.

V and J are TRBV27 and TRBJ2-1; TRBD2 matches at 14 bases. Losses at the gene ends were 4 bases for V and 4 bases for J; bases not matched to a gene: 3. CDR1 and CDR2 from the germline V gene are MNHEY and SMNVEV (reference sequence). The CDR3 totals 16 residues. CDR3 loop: CASSSGTSGRYNEQFF. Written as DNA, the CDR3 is TGTGCCAGCAGTTCTGGGACTAGCGGGAGATACAATGAGCAGTTCTTC.

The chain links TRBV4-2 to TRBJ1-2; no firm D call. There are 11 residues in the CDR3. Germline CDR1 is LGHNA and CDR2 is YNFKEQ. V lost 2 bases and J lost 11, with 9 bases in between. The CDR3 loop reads CASSQQELYTF. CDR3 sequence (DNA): TGTGCCAGCAGCCAACAGGAATTATACACCTTC.

The CDR3 region has the DNA TGTGCCAGCTCACCGATCGGGACAGATAATTCACCCCTCCACTTT. Translation gives CASSPIGTDNSPLHF. This sequence joins TRBV18 and TRBJ1-6, with 7 bases fitting TRBD1. CDR1 is KGHSH, CDR2 LQKENI, per germline. Trimming at V came to 3 bases and at J to 5 bases, leaving 4 bases not matched to a gene. There are 15 residues in the CDR3. The complete variable domain, with remaining parts taken from reference TRBV18 and TRBJ1-6, reads NAGVMQNPRHLVRRRGQEARLRCSPMKGHSHVYWYRQLPEEGLKFMVYLQKENIIDESGMPKERFSAEFPKEGPSILRIQQVVRGDSAAYFCASSPIGTDNSPLHFGNGTRLTVT.

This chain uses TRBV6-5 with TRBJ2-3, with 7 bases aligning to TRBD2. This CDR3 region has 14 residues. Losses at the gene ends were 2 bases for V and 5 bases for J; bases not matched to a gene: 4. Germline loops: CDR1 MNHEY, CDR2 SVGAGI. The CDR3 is CASSYGGVVDTQYF. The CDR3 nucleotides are TGTGCCAGCAGTTACGGGGGGGTCGTAGATACGCAGTATTTT.

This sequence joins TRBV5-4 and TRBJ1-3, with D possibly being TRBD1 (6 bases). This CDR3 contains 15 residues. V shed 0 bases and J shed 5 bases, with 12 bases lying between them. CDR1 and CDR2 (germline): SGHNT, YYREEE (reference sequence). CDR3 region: CASSLEQGTRNTIYF. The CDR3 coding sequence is TGTGCCAGCAGCTTGGAACAGGGAACCCGAAACACCATATATTTT.

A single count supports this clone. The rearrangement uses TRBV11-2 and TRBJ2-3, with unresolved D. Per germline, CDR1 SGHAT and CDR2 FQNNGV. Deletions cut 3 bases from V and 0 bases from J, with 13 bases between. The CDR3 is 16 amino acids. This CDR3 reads CASSFVKRSSTDTQYF. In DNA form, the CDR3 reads TGTGCCAGCAGCTTCGTAAAGCGATCTAGCACAGATACGCAGTATTTT.

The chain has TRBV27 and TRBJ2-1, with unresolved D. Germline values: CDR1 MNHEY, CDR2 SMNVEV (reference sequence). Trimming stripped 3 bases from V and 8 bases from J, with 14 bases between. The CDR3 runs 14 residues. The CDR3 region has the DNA TGTGCCAGCAGTTTTCTCCCCGGTTCTGATGAGCAGTTCTTC. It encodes CASSFLPGSDEQFF.

The CDR3 coding sequence is TGTGCCAGCAGTCCCCACGGGACAGGGGTCGAGCAGTACTTC. It encodes CASSPHGTGVEQYF. The chain uses TRBV7-2 and TRBJ2-7; 10 bases agree with TRBD1. V was clipped by 6 bases and J by 6 bases; unmatched bases: 8. The CDR3 spans 14 residues. Germline CDR1 reads SGHTA; CDR2 reads FQGNSA.

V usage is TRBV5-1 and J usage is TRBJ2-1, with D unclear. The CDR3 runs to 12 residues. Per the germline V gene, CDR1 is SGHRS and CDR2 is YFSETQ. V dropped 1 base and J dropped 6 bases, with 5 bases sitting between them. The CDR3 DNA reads TGCGCCAGCAGCTTGCCCAGCAATGAGCAGTTCTTC. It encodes CASSLPSNEQFF.

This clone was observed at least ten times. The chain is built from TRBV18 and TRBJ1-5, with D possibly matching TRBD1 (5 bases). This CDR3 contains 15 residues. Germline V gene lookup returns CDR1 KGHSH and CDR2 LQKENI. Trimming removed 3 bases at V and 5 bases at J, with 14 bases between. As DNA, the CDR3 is TGTGCCAGCTCACCCCCAGGAGGGGTAGATCAGCCCCAGCATTTT. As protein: CASSPPGGVDQPQHF.

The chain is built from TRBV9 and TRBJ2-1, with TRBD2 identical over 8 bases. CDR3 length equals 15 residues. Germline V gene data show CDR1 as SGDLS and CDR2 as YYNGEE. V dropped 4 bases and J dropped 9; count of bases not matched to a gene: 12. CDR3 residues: CASSPRGGATPEQFF. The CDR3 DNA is TGTGCCAGCAGCCCCCGGGGGGGAGCAACACCTGAGCAGTTCTTC.

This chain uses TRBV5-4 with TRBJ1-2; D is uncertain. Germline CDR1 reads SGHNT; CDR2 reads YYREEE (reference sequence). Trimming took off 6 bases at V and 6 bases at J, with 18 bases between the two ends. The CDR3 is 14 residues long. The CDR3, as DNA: TGTGCCAGCACCATCGCACTTTGGAGGCATGGCTACACCTTC. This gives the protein CASTIALWRHGYTF.

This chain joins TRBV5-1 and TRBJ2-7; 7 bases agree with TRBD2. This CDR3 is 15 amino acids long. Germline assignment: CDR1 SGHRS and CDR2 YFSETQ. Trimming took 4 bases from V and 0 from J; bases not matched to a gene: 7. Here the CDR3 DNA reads TGCGCCAGCAGCGAGGAAGCGGGGAGCTCCTACGAGCAGTACTTC. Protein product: CASSEEAGSSYEQYF.

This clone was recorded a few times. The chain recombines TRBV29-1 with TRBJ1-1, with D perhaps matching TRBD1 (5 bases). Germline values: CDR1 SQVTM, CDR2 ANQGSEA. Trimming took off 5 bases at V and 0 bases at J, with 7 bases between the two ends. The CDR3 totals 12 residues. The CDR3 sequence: CSVKGLNTEAFF. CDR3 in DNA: TGCAGCGTTAAGGGGTTGAACACTGAAGCTTTCTTT.

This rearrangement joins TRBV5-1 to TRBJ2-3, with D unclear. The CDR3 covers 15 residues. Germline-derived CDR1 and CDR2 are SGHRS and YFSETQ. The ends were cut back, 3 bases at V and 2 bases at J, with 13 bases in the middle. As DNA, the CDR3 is TGCGCCAGCAGCTCTACGGGTTTCGACACAGATACGCAGTATTTT. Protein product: CASSSTGFDTDTQYF.

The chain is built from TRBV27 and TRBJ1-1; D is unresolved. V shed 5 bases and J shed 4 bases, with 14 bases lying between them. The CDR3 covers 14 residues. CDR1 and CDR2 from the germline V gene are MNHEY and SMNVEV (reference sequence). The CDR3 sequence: CASSLDGGATEAFF. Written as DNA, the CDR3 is TGTGCCAGCAGTCTGGATGGCGGCGCCACTGAAGCTTTCTTT.